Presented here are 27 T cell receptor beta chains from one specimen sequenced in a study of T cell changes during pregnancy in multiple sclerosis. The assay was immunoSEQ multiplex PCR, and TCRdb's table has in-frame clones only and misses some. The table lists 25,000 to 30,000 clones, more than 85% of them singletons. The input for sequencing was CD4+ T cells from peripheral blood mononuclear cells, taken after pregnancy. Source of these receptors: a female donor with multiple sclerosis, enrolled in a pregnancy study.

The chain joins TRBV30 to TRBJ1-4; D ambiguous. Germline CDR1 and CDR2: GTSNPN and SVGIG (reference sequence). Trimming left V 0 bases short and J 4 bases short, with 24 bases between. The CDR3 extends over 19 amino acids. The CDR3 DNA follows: TGTGCCTGGAGTGTTCGCTTAGGTCCTGGGCGGGCATTTAATGAAAAACTGTTTTTT. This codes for CAWSVRLGPGRAFNEKLFF.

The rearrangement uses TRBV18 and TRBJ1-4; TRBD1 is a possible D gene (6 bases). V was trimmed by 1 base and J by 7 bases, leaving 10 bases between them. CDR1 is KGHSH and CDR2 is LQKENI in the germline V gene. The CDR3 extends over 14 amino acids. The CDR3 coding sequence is TGTGCCAGCTCACCACAGGACAGATCTGAAAAACTGTTTTTT. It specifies CASSPQDRSEKLFF.

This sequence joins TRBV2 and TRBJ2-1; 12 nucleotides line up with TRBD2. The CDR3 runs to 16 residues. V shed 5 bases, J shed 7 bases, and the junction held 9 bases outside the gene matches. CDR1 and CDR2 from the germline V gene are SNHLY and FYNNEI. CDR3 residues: CASSHSTSGSRNEQFF. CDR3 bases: TGTGCCAGCAGTCATTCGACTAGCGGGAGTCGGAATGAGCAGTTCTTC.

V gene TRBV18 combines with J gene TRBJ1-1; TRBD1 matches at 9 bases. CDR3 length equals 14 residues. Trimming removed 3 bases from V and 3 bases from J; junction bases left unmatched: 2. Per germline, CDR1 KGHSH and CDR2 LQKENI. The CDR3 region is CASSPRTGDTEAFF. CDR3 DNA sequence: TGTGCCAGCTCACCGAGGACAGGGGACACTGAAGCTTTCTTT.

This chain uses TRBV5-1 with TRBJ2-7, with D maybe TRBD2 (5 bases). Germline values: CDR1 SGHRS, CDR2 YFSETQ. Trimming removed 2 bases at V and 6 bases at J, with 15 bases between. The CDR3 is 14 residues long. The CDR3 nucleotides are TGCGCCAGCAGCTTTTTAGAGGGAGTGGGCGAGCAGTACTTC. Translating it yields CASSFLEGVGEQYF.

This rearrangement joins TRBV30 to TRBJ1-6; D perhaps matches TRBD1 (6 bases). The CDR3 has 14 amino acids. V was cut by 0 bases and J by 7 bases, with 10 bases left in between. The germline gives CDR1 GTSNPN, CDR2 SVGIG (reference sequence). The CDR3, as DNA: TGTGCCTGGAGTGTTACAGGGACGAATTCACCCCTCCACTTT. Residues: CAWSVTGTNSPLHF.

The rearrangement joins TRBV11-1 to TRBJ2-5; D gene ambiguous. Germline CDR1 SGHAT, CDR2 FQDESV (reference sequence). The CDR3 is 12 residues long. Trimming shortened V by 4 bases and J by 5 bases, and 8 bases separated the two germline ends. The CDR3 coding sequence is TGTGCCAGCAGCTCGGAGACGGAGACCCAGTACTTC. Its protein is CASSSETETQYF.

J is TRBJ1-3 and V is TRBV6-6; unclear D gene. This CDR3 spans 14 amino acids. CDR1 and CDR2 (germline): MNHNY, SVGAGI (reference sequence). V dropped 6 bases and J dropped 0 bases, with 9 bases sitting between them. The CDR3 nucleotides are TGTGCCAGCAGGTCATTTAGCTCTGGAAACACCATATATTTT. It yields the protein CASRSFSSGNTIYF.

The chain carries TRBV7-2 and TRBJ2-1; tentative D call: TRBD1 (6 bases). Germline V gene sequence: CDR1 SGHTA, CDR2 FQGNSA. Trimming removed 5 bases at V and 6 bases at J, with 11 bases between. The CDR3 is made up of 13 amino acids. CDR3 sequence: CASSQGIVNEQFF. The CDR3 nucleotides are TGTGCCAGCAGCCAGGGGATTGTCAATGAGCAGTTCTTC.

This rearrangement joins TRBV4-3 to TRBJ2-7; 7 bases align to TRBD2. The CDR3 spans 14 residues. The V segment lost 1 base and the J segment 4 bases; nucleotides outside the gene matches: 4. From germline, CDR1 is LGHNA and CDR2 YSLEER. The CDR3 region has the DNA TGCGCCAGCAGCCAAGCGGGGGGTGAATACGAGCAGTACTTC. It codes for CASSQAGGEYEQYF.

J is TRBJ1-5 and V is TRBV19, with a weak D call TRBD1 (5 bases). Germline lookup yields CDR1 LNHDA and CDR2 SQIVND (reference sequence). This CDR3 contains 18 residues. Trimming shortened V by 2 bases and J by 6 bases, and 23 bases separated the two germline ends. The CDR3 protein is CASSISLFTGAIIQPQHF. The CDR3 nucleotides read TGTGCCAGTAGTATATCTCTTTTCACAGGTGCGATAATTCAGCCCCAGCATTTT.

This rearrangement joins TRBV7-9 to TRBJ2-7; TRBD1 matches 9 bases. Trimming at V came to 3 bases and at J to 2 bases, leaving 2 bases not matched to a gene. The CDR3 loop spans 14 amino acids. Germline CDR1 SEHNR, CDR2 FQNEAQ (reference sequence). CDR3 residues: CASSFGTGPYEQYF. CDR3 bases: TGTGCCAGCAGCTTCGGGACAGGGCCCTACGAGCAGTACTTC. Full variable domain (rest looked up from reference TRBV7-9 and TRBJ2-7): DTGVSQNPRHKITKRGQNVTFRCDPISEHNRLYWYRQTLGQGPEFLTYFQNEAQLEKSRLLSDRFSAERPKGSFSTLEIQRTEQGDSAMYLCASSFGTGPYEQYFGPGTRLTVT.

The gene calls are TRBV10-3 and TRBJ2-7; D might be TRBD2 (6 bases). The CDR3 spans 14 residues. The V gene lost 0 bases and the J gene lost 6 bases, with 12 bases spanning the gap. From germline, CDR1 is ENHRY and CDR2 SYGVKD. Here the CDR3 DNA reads TGTGCCATCAGTGAGTCGGTAGGAGGGTTCGAGCAGTACTTC. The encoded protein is CAISESVGGFEQYF.

CDR3 residues: CASSLVAQGLYGYTF. CDR3 nucleotide sequence: TGTGCCAGCAGCTTAGTGGCCCAGGGACTTTATGGCTACACCTTC. The V gene is TRBV7-2, the J gene TRBJ1-2; tentative D call: TRBD1 (5 bases). V lost 1 base to trimming and J lost 5 bases, with 14 bases between them. The germline V gene has CDR1 SGHTA and CDR2 FQGNSA. This CDR3 has 15 residues.

The CDR3 sequence: CASSSGQLNSPLHF. The DNA for the CDR3 is TGTGCCAGCAGCTCGGGACAGCTTAATTCACCCCTCCACTTT. V gene TRBV9 combines with J gene TRBJ1-6; 7 nucleotides match TRBD1. V lost 4 bases, J lost 6 bases, and 4 bases stayed unmatched. This CDR3 is 14 amino acids long. Germline V gives CDR1 SGDLS, CDR2 YYNGEE.

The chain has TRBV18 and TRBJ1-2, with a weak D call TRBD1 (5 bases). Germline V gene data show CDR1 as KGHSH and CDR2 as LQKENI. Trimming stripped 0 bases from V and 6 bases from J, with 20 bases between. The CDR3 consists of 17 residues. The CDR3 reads CASSPPEYLAGQDGYTF. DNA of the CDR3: TGTGCCAGCTCACCACCAGAATATCTGGCAGGGCAGGATGGCTACACCTTC.

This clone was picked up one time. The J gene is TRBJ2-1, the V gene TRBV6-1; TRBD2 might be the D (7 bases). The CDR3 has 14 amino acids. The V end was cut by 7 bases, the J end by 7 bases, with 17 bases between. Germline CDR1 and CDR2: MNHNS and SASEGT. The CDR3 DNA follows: TGTGCCAGCACCGAGGGGGGCGGGAGAAATGAGCAGTTCTTC. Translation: CASTEGGGRNEQFF.

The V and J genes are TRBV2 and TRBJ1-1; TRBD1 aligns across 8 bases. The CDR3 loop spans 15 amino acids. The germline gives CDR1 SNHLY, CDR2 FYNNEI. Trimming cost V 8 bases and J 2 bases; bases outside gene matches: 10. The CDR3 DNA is TGTGCCAGCCGGGCCGCCGACAGGGGCAACACTGAAGCTTTCTTT. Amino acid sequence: CASRAADRGNTEAFF.

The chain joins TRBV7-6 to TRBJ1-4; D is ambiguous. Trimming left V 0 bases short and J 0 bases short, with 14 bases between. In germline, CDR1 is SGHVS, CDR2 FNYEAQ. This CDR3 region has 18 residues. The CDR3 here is CASSLAGRADATNEKLFF. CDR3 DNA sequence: TGTGCCAGCAGCTTAGCCGGGAGGGCCGATGCAACTAATGAAAAACTGTTTTTT.

The CDR3 nucleotides are TGTGCCAGCAGCTTATTGAGACTAGCGGGAGGGCCAGACGAGCAGTACTTC. It encodes CASSLLRLAGGPDEQYF. J is TRBJ2-7 and V is TRBV7-6; 14 nucleotides align to TRBD2. The germline V gene has CDR1 SGHVS and CDR2 FNYEAQ. This CDR3 region has 17 residues. V lost 2 bases to trimming and J lost 5 bases; unmatched junction nucleotides: 8.

CDR3 DNA: TGTGCCAGCACCCCAGGGGGTAGCACAGATACGCAGTATTTT. Translation gives CASTPGGSTDTQYF. This chain links TRBV7-9 with TRBJ2-3; 7 nucleotides line up with TRBD1. This CDR3 spans 14 amino acids. V was clipped by 7 bases and J by 0 bases; unmatched bases: 4. Germline V gives CDR1 SEHNR, CDR2 FQNEAQ (reference sequence). The full variable domain, completed using reference TRBV7-9 and TRBJ2-3, is DTGVSQNPRHKITKRGQNVTFRCDPISEHNRLYWYRQTLGQGPEFLTYFQNEAQLEKSRLLSDRFSAERPKGSFSTLEIQRTEQGDSAMYLCASTPGGSTDTQYFGPGTRLTVL.

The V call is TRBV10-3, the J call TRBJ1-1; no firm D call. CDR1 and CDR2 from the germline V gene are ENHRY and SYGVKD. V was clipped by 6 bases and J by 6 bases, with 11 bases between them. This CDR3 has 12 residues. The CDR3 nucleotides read TGTGCCATCAGCGCCCCCGGGTCTGAAGCTTTCTTT. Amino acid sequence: CAISAPGSEAFF.

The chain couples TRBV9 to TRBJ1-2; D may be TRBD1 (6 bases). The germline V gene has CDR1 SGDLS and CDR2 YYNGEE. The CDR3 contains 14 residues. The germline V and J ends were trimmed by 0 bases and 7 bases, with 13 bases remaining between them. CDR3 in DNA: TGTGCCAGCAGCGTAGGGCCAGGGGAAATTGGCTACACCTTC. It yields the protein CASSVGPGEIGYTF.

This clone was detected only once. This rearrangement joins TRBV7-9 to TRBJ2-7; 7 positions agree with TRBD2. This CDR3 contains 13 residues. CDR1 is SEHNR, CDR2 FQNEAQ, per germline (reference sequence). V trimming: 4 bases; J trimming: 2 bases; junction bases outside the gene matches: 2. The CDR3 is CASSSRGAYEQYF. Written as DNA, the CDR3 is TGTGCCAGCAGCTCCCGGGGGGCCTACGAGCAGTACTTC.

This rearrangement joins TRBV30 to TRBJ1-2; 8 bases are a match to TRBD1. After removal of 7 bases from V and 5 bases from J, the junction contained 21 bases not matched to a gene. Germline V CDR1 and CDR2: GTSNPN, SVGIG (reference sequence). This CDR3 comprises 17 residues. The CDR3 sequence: CASYDWAGGDRGYGYTF. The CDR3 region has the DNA TGTGCCTCGTACGATTGGGCAGGGGGCGACCGGGGGTATGGCTACACCTTC.

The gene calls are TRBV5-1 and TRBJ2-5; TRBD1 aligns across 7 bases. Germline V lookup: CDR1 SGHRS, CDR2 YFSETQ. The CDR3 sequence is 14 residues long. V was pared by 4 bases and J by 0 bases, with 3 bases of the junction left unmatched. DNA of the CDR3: TGCGCCAGCAGCCAGGGACAGTACCAAGAGACCCAGTACTTC. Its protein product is CASSQGQYQETQYF.

DNA of the CDR3: TGTGCCAGCAGCTTGATACCTGGCGGGAGATCCTACAATGAGCAGTTCTTC. This gives the protein CASSLIPGGRSYNEQFF. This chain links TRBV7-8 with TRBJ2-1, with TRBD2 identical over 7 bases. This CDR3 region has 17 residues. Germline CDR1 and CDR2: SGHVS and FQNEAQ. With 3 bases clipped from V and 1 base from J, the junction kept 9 bases outside the gene matches.